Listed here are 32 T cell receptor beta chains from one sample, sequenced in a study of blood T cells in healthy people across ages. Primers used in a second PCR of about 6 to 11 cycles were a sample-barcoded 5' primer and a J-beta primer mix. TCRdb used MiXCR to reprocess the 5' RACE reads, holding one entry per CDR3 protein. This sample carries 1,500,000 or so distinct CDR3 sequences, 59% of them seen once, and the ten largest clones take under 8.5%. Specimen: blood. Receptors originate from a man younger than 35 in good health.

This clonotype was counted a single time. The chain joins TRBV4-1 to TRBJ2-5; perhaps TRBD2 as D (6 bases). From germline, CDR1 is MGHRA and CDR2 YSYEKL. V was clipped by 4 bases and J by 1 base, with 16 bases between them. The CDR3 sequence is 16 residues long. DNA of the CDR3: TGCGCCAGCAGCCCCCAGGGCGCGGGACCCCAAGAGACCCAGTACTTC. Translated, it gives CASSPQGAGPQETQYF.

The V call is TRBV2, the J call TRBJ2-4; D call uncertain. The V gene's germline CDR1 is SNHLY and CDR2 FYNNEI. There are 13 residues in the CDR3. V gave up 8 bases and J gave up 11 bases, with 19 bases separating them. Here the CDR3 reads CASSTGDVFLQYF. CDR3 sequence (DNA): TGTGCCAGCTCGACTGGGGATGTGTTCCTTCAGTACTTC.

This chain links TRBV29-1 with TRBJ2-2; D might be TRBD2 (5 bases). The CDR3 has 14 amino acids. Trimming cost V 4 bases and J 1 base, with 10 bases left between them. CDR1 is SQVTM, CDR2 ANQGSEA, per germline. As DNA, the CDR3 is TGCAGCGTTGTTCGGGGAAGGAACACCGGGGAGCTGTTTTTT. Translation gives CSVVRGRNTGELFF.

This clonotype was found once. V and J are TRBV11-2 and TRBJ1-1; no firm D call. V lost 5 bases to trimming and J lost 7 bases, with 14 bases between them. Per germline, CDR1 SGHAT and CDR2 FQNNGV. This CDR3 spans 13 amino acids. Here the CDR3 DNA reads TGTGCCAGCAGCGTAGCGGGGAGAAGTGAAGCTTTCTTT. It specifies CASSVAGRSEAFF.

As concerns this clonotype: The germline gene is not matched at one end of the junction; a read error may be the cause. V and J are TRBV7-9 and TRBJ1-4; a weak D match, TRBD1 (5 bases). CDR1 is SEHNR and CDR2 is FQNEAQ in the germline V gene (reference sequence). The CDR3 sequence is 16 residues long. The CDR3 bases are TGTGCCAGCAGCTTAGAGATCGGGACGGAGAATGAAAGACTGTTTTTT. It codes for CASSLEIGTENERLFF.

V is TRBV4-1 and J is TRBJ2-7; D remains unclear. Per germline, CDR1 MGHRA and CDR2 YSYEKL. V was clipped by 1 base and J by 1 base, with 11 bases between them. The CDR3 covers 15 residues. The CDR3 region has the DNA TGCGCCAGCAGCCAAGGTCCGAGTTCGTCCTACGAGCAGTACTTC. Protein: CASSQGPSSSYEQYF.

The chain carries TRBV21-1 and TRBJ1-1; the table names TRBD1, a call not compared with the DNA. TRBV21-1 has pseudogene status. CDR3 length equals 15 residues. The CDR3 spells CASNIQAGGNTEAFF. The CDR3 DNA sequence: TGTGCCAGCAACATACAGGCGGGGGGAAACACTGAAGCTTTCTTT.

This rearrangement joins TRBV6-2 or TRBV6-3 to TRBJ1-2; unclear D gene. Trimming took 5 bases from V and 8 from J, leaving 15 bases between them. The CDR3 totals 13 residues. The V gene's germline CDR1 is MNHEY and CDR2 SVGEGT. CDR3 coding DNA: TGTGCCAGCAGTCGACTTGGGTCTAACGGCTACACCTTC. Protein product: CASSRLGSNGYTF.

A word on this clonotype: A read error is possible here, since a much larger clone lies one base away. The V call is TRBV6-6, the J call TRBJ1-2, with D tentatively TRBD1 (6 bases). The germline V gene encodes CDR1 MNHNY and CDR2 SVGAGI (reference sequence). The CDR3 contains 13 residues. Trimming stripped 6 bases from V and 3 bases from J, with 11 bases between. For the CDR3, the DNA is TGTGCCAGCAGATCGGACAGAGACTATGGCTACACCTTC. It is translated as CASRSDRDYGYTF.

The CDR3 DNA reads TGCGCCAGCAGCCAAGCGTTCGGGAACACTGAAGCTTTCTTT. This sequence encodes CASSQAFGNTEAFF. This chain connects TRBV4-3 to TRBJ1-1; D is unresolved. The CDR3 totals 14 residues. V shed 1 base and J shed 1 base, with 7 bases lying between them. CDR1 and CDR2 from the germline V gene are LGHNA and YSLEER.

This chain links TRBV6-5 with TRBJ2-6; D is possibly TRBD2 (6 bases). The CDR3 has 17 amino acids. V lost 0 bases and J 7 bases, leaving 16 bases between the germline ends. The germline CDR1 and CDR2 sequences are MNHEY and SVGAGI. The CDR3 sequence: CASSYSERALGANVLTF. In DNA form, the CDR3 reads TGTGCCAGCAGTTACTCCGAGCGGGCCCTTGGTGCCAACGTCCTGACTTTC.

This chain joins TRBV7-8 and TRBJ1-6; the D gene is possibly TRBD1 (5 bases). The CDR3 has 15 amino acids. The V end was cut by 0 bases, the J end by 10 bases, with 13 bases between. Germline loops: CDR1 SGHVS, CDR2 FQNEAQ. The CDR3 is CASSLAAGKKSPLHF. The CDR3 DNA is TGTGCCAGCAGCTTAGCAGCAGGGAAGAAATCACCCCTCCACTTT. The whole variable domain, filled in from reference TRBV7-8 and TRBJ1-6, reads GAGVSQSPRYKVAKRGQDVALRCDPISGHVSLFWYQQALGQGPEFLTYFQNEAQLDKSGLPSDRFFAERPEGSVSTLKIQRTQQEDSAVYLCASSLAAGKKSPLHFGNGTRLTVT.

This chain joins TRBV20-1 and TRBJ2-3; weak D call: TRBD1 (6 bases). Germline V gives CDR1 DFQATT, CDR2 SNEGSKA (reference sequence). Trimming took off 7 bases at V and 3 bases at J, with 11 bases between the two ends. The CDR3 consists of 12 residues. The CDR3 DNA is TGCAGTGATGTCAGGGGAACAGATACGCAGTATTTT. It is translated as CSDVRGTDTQYF.

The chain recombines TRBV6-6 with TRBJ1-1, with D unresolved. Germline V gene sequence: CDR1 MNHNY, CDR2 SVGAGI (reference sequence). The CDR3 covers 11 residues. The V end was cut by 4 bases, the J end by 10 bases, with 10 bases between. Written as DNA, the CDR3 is TGTGCCAGCAGTTTGTACATGGGAGCTTTCTTT. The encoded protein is CASSLYMGAFF.

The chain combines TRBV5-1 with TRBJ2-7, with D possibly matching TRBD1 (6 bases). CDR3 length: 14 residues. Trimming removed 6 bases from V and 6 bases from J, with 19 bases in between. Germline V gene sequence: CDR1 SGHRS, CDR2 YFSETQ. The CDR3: CASTSWTDRTEQYF. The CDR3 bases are TGCGCCAGCACCTCTTGGACGGACAGAACCGAGCAGTACTTC.

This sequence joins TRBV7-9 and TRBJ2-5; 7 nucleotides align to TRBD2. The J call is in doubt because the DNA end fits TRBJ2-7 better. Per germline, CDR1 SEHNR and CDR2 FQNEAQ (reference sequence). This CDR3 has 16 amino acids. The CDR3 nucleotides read TGTGCCAGCAGCTTAGTGGGAGCGGGACGACCCAACGAGCAGTACTTC. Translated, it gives CASSLVGAGRPNEQYF.

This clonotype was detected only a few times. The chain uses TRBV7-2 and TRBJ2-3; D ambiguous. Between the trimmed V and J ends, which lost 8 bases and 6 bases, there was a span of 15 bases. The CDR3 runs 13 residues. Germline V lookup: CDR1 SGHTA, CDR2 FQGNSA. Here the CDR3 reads CASLRIVGDTQYF. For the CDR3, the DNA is TGTGCCAGCCTTCGAATAGTTGGTGATACGCAGTATTTT.

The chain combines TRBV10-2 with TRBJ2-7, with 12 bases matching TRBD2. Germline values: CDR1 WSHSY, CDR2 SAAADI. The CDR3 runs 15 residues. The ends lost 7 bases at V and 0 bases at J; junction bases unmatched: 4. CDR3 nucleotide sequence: TGCGCCAGCAACCCGACTAGCGGGAGCTCCTACGAGCAGTACTTC. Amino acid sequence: CASNPTSGSSYEQYF.

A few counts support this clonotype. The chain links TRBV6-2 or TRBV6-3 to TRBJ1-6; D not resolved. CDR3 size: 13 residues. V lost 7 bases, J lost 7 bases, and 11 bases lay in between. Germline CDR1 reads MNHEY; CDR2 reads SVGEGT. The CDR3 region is CASMSTGNSPLHF. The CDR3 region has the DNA TGTGCCAGCATGTCGACTGGGAATTCACCCCTCCACTTT.

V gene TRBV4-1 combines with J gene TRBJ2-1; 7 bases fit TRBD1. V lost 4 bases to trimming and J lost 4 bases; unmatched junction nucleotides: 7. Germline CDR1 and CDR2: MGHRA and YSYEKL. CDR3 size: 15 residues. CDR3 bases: TGCGCCAGCAGCCCACCGACAGGGAAATACAATGAGCAGTTCTTC. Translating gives CASSPPTGKYNEQFF.

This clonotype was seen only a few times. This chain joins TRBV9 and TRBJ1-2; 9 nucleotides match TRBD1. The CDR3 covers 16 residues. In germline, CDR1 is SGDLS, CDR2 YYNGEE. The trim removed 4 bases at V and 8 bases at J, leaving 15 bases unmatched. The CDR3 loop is CASSPRTGANRVGYTF. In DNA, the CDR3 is TGTGCCAGCAGCCCGAGGACAGGGGCGAATCGGGTAGGCTACACCTTC.

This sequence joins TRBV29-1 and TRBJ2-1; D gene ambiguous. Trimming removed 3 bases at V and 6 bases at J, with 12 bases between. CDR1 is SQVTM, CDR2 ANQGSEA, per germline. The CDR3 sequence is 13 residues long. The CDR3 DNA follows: TGCAGCGTTGAGCGGTACGGCCCCAATGAGCAGTTCTTC. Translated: CSVERYGPNEQFF.

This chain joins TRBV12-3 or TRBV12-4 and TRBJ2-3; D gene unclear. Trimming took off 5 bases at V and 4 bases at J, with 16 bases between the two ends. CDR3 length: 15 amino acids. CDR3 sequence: CASSRPWAGADTQYF. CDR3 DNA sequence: TGTGCCAGCAGTCGGCCTTGGGCAGGAGCAGATACGCAGTATTTT.

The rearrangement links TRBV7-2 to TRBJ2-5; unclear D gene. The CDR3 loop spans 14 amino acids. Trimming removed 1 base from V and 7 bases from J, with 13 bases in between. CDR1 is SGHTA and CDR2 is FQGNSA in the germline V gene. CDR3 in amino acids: CASSLESRKGTQYF. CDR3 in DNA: TGTGCCAGCAGCTTAGAGTCGAGGAAGGGGACCCAGTACTTC.

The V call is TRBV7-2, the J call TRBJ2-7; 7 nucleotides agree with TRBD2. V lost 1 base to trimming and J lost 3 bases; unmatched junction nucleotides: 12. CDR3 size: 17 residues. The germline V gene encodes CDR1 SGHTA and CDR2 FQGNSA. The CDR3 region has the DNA TGTGCCAGCAGCTTAGGTAGTACGAGCGGGGCGTACTACGAGCAGTACTTC. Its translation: CASSLGSTSGAYYEQYF.

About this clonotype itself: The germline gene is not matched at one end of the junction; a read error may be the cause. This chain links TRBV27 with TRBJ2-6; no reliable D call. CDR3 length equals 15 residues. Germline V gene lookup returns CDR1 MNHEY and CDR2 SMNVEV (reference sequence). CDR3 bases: TGTGCCAACAGTCTGAGTCTCTCTGGGGCCAACGTCCTGACTTTC. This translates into CANSLSLSGANVLTF. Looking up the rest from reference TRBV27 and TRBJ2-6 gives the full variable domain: EAQVTQNPRYLITVTGKKLTVTCSQNMNHEYMSWYRQDPGLGLRQIYYSMNVEVTDKGDVPEGYKVSRKEKRNFPLILESPSPNQTSLYFCANSLSLSGANVLTFGAGSRLTVL.

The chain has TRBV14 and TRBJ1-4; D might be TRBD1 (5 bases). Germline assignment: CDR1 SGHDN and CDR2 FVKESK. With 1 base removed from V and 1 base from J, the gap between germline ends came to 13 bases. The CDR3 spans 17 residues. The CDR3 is CASSQVFQGRTNEKLFF. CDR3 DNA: TGTGCCAGCAGCCAAGTTTTCCAGGGTCGAACTAATGAAAAACTGTTTTTT.

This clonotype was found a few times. CDR3 loop: CASSPGELFF. The DNA of the CDR3 is TGTGCCAGCAGCCCCGGGGAGCTGTTTTTT. The J gene is TRBJ2-2, the V gene TRBV7-9, with no clear D. The germline V gene has CDR1 SEHNR and CDR2 FQNEAQ (reference sequence). The V and J ends lost 5 bases and 6 bases respectively, with 1 base between them. The CDR3 sequence is 10 residues long.

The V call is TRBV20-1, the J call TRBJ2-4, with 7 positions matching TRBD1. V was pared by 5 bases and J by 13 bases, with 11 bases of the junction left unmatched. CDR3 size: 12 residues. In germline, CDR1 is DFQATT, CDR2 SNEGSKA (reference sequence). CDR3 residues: CSAGEGAREQYF. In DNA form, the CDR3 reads TGCAGTGCTGGCGAGGGGGCTAGGGAGCAGTACTTC.

The CDR3 loop reads CSVRKRGGYNEQFF. For the CDR3, the DNA is TGCAGCGTTCGAAAGCGGGGGGGTTACAATGAGCAGTTCTTC. J is TRBJ2-1 and V is TRBV29-1; TRBD2 matches 10 bases. Germline values: CDR1 SQVTM, CDR2 ANQGSEA. The CDR3 loop spans 14 amino acids. The trim removed 5 bases at V and 4 bases at J, leaving 5 bases unmatched.

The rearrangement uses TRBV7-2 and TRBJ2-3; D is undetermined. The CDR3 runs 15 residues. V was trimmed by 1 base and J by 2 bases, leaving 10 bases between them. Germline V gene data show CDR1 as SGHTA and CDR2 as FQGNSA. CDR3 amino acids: CASSLDGLNTDTQYF. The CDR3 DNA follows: TGTGCCAGCAGCTTAGATGGTCTAAACACAGATACGCAGTATTTT.

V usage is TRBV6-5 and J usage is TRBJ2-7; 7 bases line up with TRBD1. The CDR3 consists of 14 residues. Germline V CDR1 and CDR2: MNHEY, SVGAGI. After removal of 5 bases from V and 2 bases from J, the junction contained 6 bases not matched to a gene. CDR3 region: CASSDTGVAYEQYF. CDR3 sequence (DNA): TGTGCCAGCAGTGACACAGGGGTCGCCTACGAGCAGTACTTC.